Sequencing of this T cell receptor (beta chain) was carried out in a study of blood T cells in healthy people across ages. The CDR3 has 14 residues. The V and J ends lost 4 bases and 1 base respectively, with 11 bases between them. From germline, CDR1 is SGHRS and CDR2 YFSETQ. A second PCR of about 7 to 11 cycles used a sample-barcoded 5' primer and a J-beta primer mix. Every individual sample yielded 2.5 million or more paired-end reads (each containing CDR3). A single record per CDR3 protein comes from TCRdb applying MiXCR to the 5' RACE reads. In the table there are around 800,000 distinct CDR3 sequences, around a quarter of which are singletons. These data were likewise used in another study, on T cells of mothers and their children. That work contributes: Five or six children, together with their three healthy Caucasian mothers, made up the donors.

The sequenced sample was blood. This TCR was sampled from a boy aged 5 to 17 in good health. The gene calls are TRBV5-1 and TRBJ2-5; D perhaps matches TRBD1 (7 bases). The CDR3 protein is CASSAGQIQETQYF. Here the CDR3 DNA reads TGCGCCAGCAGCGCGGGACAGATCCAAGAGACCCAGTACTTC. Full variable domain (outside the CDR3, taken from reference TRBV5-1 and TRBJ2-5): KAGVTQTPRYLIKTRGQQVTLSCSPISGHRSVSWYQQTPGQGLQFLFEYFSETQRNKGNFPGRFSGRQFSNSRSEMNVSTLELGDSALYLCASSAGQIQETQYFGPGTRLLVL.